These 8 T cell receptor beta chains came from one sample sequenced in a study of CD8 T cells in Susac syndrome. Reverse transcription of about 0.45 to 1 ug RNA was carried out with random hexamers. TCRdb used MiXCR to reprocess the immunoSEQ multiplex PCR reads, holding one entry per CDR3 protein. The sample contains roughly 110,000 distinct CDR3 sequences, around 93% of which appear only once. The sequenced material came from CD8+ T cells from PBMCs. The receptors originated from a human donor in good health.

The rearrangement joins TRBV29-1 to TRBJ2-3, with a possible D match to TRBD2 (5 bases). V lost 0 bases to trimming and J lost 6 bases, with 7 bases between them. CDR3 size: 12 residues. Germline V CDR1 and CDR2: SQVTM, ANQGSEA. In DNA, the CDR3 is TGCAGCGTTGAAGAGGTAGCGGATACGCAGTATTTT. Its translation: CSVEEVADTQYF.

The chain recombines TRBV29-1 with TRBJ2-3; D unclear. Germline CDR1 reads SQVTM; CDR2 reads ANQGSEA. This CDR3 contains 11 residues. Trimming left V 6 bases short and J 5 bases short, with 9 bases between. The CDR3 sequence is CSVNTGDTQYF. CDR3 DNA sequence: TGCAGCGTCAATACTGGAGATACGCAGTATTTT.

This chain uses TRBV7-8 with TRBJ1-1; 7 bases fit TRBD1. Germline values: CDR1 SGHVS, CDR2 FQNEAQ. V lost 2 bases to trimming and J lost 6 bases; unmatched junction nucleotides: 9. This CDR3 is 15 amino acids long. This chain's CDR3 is CASSLQTGDDAEAFF. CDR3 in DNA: TGTGCCAGCAGCTTACAAACAGGGGATGACGCTGAAGCTTTCTTT.

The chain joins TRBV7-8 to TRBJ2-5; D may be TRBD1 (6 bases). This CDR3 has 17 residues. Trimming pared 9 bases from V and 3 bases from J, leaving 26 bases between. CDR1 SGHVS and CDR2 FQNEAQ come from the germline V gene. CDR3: CASAGVTVQDRKETQYF. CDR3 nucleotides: TGTGCCAGTGCAGGCGTTACAGTACAGGACAGAAAAGAGACCCAGTACTTC.

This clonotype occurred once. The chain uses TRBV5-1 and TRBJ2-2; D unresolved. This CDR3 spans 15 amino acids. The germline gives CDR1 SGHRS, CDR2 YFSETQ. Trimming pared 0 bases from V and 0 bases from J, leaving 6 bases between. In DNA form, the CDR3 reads TGCGCCAGCAGCTTGGGACCTACGAACACCGGGGAGCTGTTTTTT. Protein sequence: CASSLGPTNTGELFF.

The chain's CDR3 is CSTYTAVRGVEKLFF. In DNA form, the CDR3 reads TGCAGTACCTACACCGCTGTTCGCGGAGTTGAAAAACTGTTTTTT. The V and J genes are TRBV20-1 and TRBJ1-4; D call uncertain. V was cut by 8 bases and J by 7 bases, with 23 bases left in between. The CDR3 consists of 15 residues. In germline, CDR1 is DFQATT, CDR2 SNEGSKA (reference sequence).

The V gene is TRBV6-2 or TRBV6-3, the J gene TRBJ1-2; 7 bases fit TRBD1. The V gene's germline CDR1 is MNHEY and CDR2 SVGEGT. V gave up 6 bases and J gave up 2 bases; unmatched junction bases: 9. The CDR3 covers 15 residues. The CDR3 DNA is TGTGCCAGCAGGAGACAGGGTACTGAGAACTATGGCTACACCTTC. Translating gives CASRRQGTENYGYTF.

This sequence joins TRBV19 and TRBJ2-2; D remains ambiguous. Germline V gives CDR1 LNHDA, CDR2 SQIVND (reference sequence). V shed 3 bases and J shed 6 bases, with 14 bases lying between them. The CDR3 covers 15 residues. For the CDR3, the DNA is TGTGCCAGTAGTATCAGGATTTTAGGCGCCGGGGAGCTGTTTTTT. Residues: CASSIRILGAGELFF.